Listed here is a single TCR beta chain. Its specificity is not known. This sample is drawn from a study of early T cells in non-severe SARS-CoV-2 infection. Whole-study results and caveats: The matching step, a VDJdb search, favored anti-spike CD8 responses and missed private and CD4 specificities.

TCRdb itself ran the 5' RACE reads through MiXCR, one entry per CDR3 protein. Of approximately 70,000 distinct CDR3 sequences listed, around an eighth are singletons. The sample consisted of whole blood, taken at baseline. The clonotype comes from an adult who was a healthcare worker with PCR-confirmed SARS-CoV-2 infection or an uninfected control (not recorded which).

In DNA form, the CDR3 reads TGTGCCAGCAGTTACCGGGGAAGGAACACTGAAGCTTTCTTT. It yields the protein CASSYRGRNTEAFF. The rearrangement joins TRBV6-5 to TRBJ1-1; D remains unclear. Germline V lookup: CDR1 MNHEY, CDR2 SVGAGI. V lost 2 bases to trimming and J lost 1 base, with 8 bases between them. The CDR3 is made up of 14 amino acids.